This is a list of T cell receptor beta chains from one sample in a study of control samples from healthy donors and cancer patients. Sequencing was performed with immunoSEQ multiplex PCR; in TCRdb, only in-frame clones are kept and a portion is missing. The sample lists 150,000 to 200,000 clones; around 94% were seen once. What was sequenced was blood. These receptors all stem from a woman younger than 35 in good health. Both conserved end residues are trimmed from each CDR3.

V | CDR3
TRBV3-1/TRBV3-2 | ASSLGGGGGEKLF
TRBV11-2 | ASSLWGTGLSEKLF
TRBV7-8 | ASRFFSGQGNTGELF
TRBV6-5 | ASSYSTGNSYNEQF
TRBV28 | ASIKGAYGYT
TRBV7-9 | ASSGPNEKLF
TRBV28 | ASRPRGGPGRAQY
TRBV18 | ASSSAGTVYEQY
TRBV6-5 | ASSFTGDLNTEAF
TRBV19 | ASSISRDSTGTEAF
TRBV28 | ATSRAGTTGRHTEAF
TRBV11-3 | ASSLSGRRSNYGYT
TRBV28 | ASSPGTTRFGETQY
TRBV6-4 | ASSGGTGGPYEQY
TRBV29-1 | SAVWGATEAF
TRBV11-2 | ASSQGGRADTQY
TRBV25-1 | ASSPRGLFFYEQY
TRBV6-2/TRBV6-3 | ASSKGFRENEKLF
TRBV13 | ASSSELAGVSKTQY
TRBV2 | ASSPGQGSNQPQH
TRBV9 | ASSLNLNTEAF
TRBV27 | ASSRLTSGFDEQF
TRBV5-6 | ASSWGGLNEQY
TRBV25-1 | ASSESGSGELF
TRBV2 | ASGVGNEKLF
TRBV7-9 | ASSPTSGTTYEQY
TRBV21-1 | ASSKMTGTGEANTGELF
TRBV7-9 | ASSLLQSRAKRNNEQF
TRBV5-1 | ASSLGPGAGGYT
TRBV21-1 | ASSKVTAGGPPAGELF
TRBV19 | ASSREAGGPWGYNEQF
TRBV7-9 | ASSLVVDYGYT
TRBV28 | ASRERAQVSEAF
TRBV2 | ASSTGESPLH
TRBV4-1 | ASSQGRATGNTEAF
TRBV7-2 | ASSLVSQRNYNYGYT
TRBV6-2/TRBV6-3 | ASSSIIDRGFYEQY
TRBV4-3 | ASSLVRGSYNEQF
TRBV5-6 | ASSLAAGGGPNEQF
TRBV2 | ASKQEFYSNQPQH
TRBV9 | ASSSLGGQGEKLF
TRBV6-5 | ASTLRQGSNQPQH
TRBV6-6 | ASSYVDEAF
TRBV6-5 | ASMRQGAGTGELF
TRBV7-2 | ASSMRTGGETQY
TRBV7-3 | ASSLGYGNTIY
TRBV28 | ASSIGGVETQY
TRBV28 | ASSQGVFIYSNQPQH
TRBV4-3 | ASSQDRLGRPTNEKLF
TRBV5-1 | ASSLGTSGSPDQETQY